This TCR beta chain came from a study of shared clonotypes between healthy human individuals. General study findings and limits: Despite large depth, rarefaction showed incomplete sorted-subset sequencing. Roughly 5% of naive CD4 clonotypes were shared across a handful of donors.

This clone was counted ten times or more. No antigen is known for it. V lost 6 bases and J lost 4; bases outside the gene matches: 5. The CDR3 loop spans 14 amino acids. CDR1 is MNHEY, CDR2 SVGAGI, per germline. Some clones are missing from TCRdb's copy, which holds only in-frame ones; the method was immunoSEQ multiplex PCR. The sample includes over a million clones, 75% of them seen just once. This clonotype was obtained from a man aged 18 to 29 in good health. Source material: memory CD4+ T cells sorted from blood. The subset: CD45RA-negative fraction. V gene TRBV6-5 combines with J gene TRBJ2-2; 7 bases agree with TRBD1. The CDR3 DNA follows: TGTGCCAGCAGCCAACAGGGGCCCACCGGGGAGCTGTTTTTT. Its translation: CASSQQGPTGELFF.